The rows below give T cell receptor beta chains drawn from one sample of a study of blood T cell repertoires in COVID-19. Some clones are missing from TCRdb's copy, which holds only in-frame ones; the method was immunoSEQ multiplex PCR. The sample consists of about 170,000 clones, approximately 91% of them appearing once. What was sequenced was peripheral blood. All receptors come from a man in his late teens or twenties with COVID-19, enrolled during active disease. Each CDR3 is given with its conserved first and last residue. The D gene is left open where the match is weak. Part of the rows lack a size; the others show once, few, many or a class for expanded clones.

d_call clone_size j_call v_call cdr3_aa cdr3_nt
TRBD1 once TRBJ2-7 TRBV28 CASSRTGGPYEQYF TGTGCCAGCAGTCGGACAGGGGGACCCTACGAGCAGTACTTC
TRBD1 NA TRBJ1-5 TRBV5-1 CASSSTGGGNQPQHF TGCGCCAGCAGCTCGACAGGGGGCGGCAATCAGCCCCAGCATTTT
TRBD2 NA TRBJ2-7 TRBV27 CASSSQAGLRIYEQYF TGTGCCAGCAGCTCCCAAGCGGGACTCCGGATCTACGAGCAGTACTTC
NA NA TRBJ2-2 TRBV4-2 CASSRTTTNTGELFF TGTGCCAGCAGTCGGACTACCACGAACACCGGGGAGCTGTTTTTT
NA NA TRBJ1-3 TRBV12-3/TRBV12-4 CASSLVANTIYF TGTGCCAGCAGTTTGGTGGCCAACACCATATATTTT
NA once TRBJ1-3 TRBV27 CASSSLRGNTIYF TGTGCCAGCAGTTCCCTCCGGGGAAACACCATATATTTT
TRBD2 NA TRBJ2-3 TRBV6-6 CASSRLRVTSGSADTQYF TGTGCCAGCAGTCGCTTGAGGGTGACTAGCGGGAGTGCAGATACGCAGTATTTT
NA NA TRBJ2-7 TRBV7-9 CASSPRLSGGSYEQYF TGTGCCAGCAGCCCGAGGCTTAGCGGAGGCTCCTACGAGCAGTACTTC
NA NA TRBJ2-3 TRBV9 CASSAPESDTDTQYF TGTGCCAGCAGCGCCCCAGAATCCGACACAGATACGCAGTATTTT
NA few TRBJ1-6 TRBV5-4 CASSLAGVNSPLHF TGTGCCAGCAGCTTGGCAGGGGTAAATTCACCCCTCCACTTT
TRBD2 NA TRBJ2-7 TRBV11-2 CASSLVSGRWNEQYF TGTGCCAGCAGCTTAGTTAGCGGGAGATGGAACGAGCAGTACTTC
NA NA TRBJ2-1 TRBV29-1 CSVVVRSSYNEQFF TGCAGCGTTGTGGTGCGGTCCTCCTACAATGAGCAGTTCTTC
TRBD2 NA TRBJ2-7 TRBV27 CASSPSTSGRALIEQYF TGTGCCAGCAGTCCTTCGACTAGCGGGAGGGCCCTAATTGAGCAGTACTTC
TRBD2 NA TRBJ2-1 TRBV7-2 CASSPTSGRPPYNEQFF TGTGCCAGCAGCCCGACTAGCGGGAGGCCCCCTTACAATGAGCAGTTCTTC
NA NA TRBJ1-3 TRBV9 CASSVGPEGGNTIYF TGTGCCAGCAGCGTAGGTCCTGAGGGTGGAAACACCATATATTTT
TRBD2 NA TRBJ2-3 TRBV5-4 CASSRAAGGTDTQYF TGTGCCAGCAGCCGCGCAGCGGGAGGTACAGATACGCAGTATTTT
TRBD1 NA TRBJ2-7 TRBV2 CANMGQNYEQYF TGTGCCAACATGGGACAGAACTACGAGCAGTACTTC
NA NA TRBJ1-3 TRBV7-2 CASSRPSSGNTIYF TGTGCCAGCAGCCGTCCTTCCTCTGGAAACACCATATATTTT
TRBD2 NA TRBJ2-1 TRBV15 CATSNGGASSYNEQFF TGTGCCACCAGCAACGGGGGGGCGAGCTCCTACAATGAGCAGTTCTTC
NA NA TRBJ1-4 TRBV3-1/TRBV3-2 CASSQDYRATNEKLFF TGTGCCAGCAGCCAGGACTACAGAGCAACTAATGAAAAACTGTTTTTT
TRBD1 NA TRBJ1-2 TRBV30 CAWSTGGYGYTF TGTGCCTGGAGTACAGGGGGATATGGCTACACCTTC
NA NA TRBJ2-7 TRBV10-3 CAISEGGGGYYEQYF TGTGCCATCAGTGAGGGAGGTGGCGGATACTACGAGCAGTACTTC
NA NA TRBJ1-5 TRBV28 CASSPYPDSLPQHF TGTGCCAGCAGTCCTTACCCGGACTCGTTGCCCCAGCATTTT
TRBD1 NA TRBJ2-1 TRBV15 CATSRGDRGVRGQFF TGTGCCACCAGCAGAGGAGACAGGGGGGTAAGAGGGCAGTTCTTC
NA NA TRBJ2-2 TRBV5-6 CASSLIAAVTGELFF TGTGCCAGCAGCCTGATTGCGGCCGTAACCGGGGAGCTGTTTTTT
TRBD2 NA TRBJ2-7 TRBV29-1 CSAIAGGFYEQYF TGCAGCGCTATAGCGGGAGGGTTTTACGAGCAGTACTTC
NA once TRBJ1-2 TRBV18 CASSPGKGDGYTF TGTGCCAGCTCACCTGGGAAAGGGGATGGCTACACCTTC
TRBD1 once TRBJ2-3 TRBV24-1 CATSDWTGDGDTQYF TGTGCCACCAGTGACTGGACAGGGGATGGTGATACGCAGTATTTT
TRBD1 once TRBJ1-4 TRBV5-1 CASSRQGWSDNEKLFF TGCGCCAGCAGCCGACAGGGATGGAGCGACAATGAAAAACTGTTTTTT
NA NA TRBJ1-4 TRBV30 CAWSVLTTTNEKLFF TGTGCCTGGAGTGTACTAACAACAACTAATGAAAAACTGTTTTTT
TRBD2 NA TRBJ2-5 TRBV24-1 CATSDRTSGRETQYF TGTGCCACCAGTGACCGGACTAGCGGGAGGGAGACCCAGTACTTC
TRBD1 once TRBJ2-7 TRBV6-5 CASSSDRDRVYEQYF TGTGCCAGCAGTTCCGACCGGGACAGGGTGTACGAGCAGTACTTC
TRBD2 NA TRBJ2-7 TRBV4-1 CASSQPGRNEQYF TGCGCCAGCAGCCAGCCCGGGAGGAACGAGCAGTACTTC
TRBD1 once TRBJ2-5 TRBV12-5 CASGLGQGKTQYF TGTGCTAGTGGTCTCGGACAGGGGAAGACCCAGTACTTC
NA NA TRBJ2-1 TRBV29-1 CSAGGGQASYNEQFF TGCAGCGCCGGGGGCGGACAGGCTTCCTACAATGAGCAGTTCTTC
TRBD1 NA TRBJ2-3 TRBV5-4 CASSPKGQGRDTQYF TGTGCCAGCAGTCCGAAGGGACAGGGGCGGGATACGCAGTATTTT
NA once TRBJ1-1 TRBV4-3 CASSQEGGTEAFF TGCGCCAGCAGCCAAGAAGGAGGCACTGAAGCTTTCTTT
TRBD1 once TRBJ2-5 TRBV29-1 CSVVQGETQYF TGCAGCGTTGTACAGGGGGAGACCCAGTACTTC
NA NA TRBJ2-7 TRBV7-9 CASRGAETYEQYF TGTGCCAGCAGGGGGGCGGAGACCTACGAGCAGTACTTC
NA NA TRBJ2-4 TRBV19 CASSIVGGALAKNIQYF TGTGCCAGTAGTATAGTTGGGGGGGCACTAGCCAAAAACATTCAGTACTTC
TRBD2 NA TRBJ2-7 TRBV11-2 CASSLWGGNYEQYF TGTGCCAGCAGCTTATGGGGGGGAAACTACGAGCAGTACTTC
TRBD2 NA TRBJ2-7 TRBV25-1 CASSASREGYEQYF TGTGCCAGCAGTGCTTCCCGGGAGGGCTACGAGCAGTACTTC
NA NA TRBJ2-3 TRBV27 CASSFRARGTDTQYF TGTGCCAGCAGTTTTAGAGCACGTGGCACAGATACGCAGTATTTT
NA NA TRBJ2-5 TRBV2 CASRQTRQETQYF TGTGCCAGCAGGCAGACTAGACAAGAGACCCAGTACTTC
TRBD2 NA TRBJ2-7 TRBV28 CASNSLAGAYEQYF TGTGCCAGCAATTCACTAGCGGGAGCCTACGAGCAGTACTTC
NA NA TRBJ2-5 TRBV5-1 CASSLGGQETQYF TGCGCCAGCAGCTTGGGAGGGCAAGAGACCCAGTACTTC
NA NA TRBJ2-7 TRBV4-3 CASSQDPGRGYEQYF TGCGCCAGCAGCCAAGATCCGGGTAGAGGATACGAGCAGTACTTC
TRBD1 NA TRBJ1-6 TRBV9 CASSMTGGATPLHF TGTGCCAGCAGTATGACAGGGGGTGCGACACCCCTCCACTTT
NA once TRBJ2-1 TRBV6-5 CASSYAGRYNEQFF TGTGCCAGCAGTTACGCTGGGAGATACAATGAGCAGTTCTTC
TRBD1 NA TRBJ1-1 TRBV28 CASRRRGPGSNTEAFF TGTGCCAGCAGACGCAGGGGGCCGGGTAGCAACACTGAAGCTTTCTTT